This TCR beta chain is drawn from a study of cytomegalovirus exposure and HLA in healthy donors. Study results and caveats: An assumption of roughly uniform sequencing depth across donors underlay the presence/absence analyses. A cluster of highly shared sequence variants was likely a sequencing artifact. Investigators reported approximately 170 TCR beta chains as tied to cytomegalovirus. Later work associated roughly 17,000 TCR beta sequences with HLA alleles at 0.05 false discovery rate.

Germline lookup yields CDR1 SGHNT and CDR2 YENEEA. The CDR3 is made up of 14 amino acids. V shed 5 bases, J shed 7 bases, and the junction held 4 bases outside the gene matches. Only a few counts were recorded for this clone. The antigen remains unidentified. The PCR was carried out with 60 Vbeta primers and 13 Jbeta primers. The repertoire was sequenced with immunoSEQ multiplex PCR; TCRdb's copy has only in-frame clones and lacks some. This table holds 160,000 or so clones, approximately 81% found once. The source of this sequence is a man aged 45-65 years in good health and CMV-seropositive. The J gene is TRBJ2-2, the V gene TRBV11-3; TRBD1 matches at 10 bases. Material: PBMCs. Written as DNA, the CDR3 is TGTGCCAGCAGCCGGGACAGGGGCGGCGGGGAGCTGTTTTTT. It encodes CASSRDRGGGELFF.